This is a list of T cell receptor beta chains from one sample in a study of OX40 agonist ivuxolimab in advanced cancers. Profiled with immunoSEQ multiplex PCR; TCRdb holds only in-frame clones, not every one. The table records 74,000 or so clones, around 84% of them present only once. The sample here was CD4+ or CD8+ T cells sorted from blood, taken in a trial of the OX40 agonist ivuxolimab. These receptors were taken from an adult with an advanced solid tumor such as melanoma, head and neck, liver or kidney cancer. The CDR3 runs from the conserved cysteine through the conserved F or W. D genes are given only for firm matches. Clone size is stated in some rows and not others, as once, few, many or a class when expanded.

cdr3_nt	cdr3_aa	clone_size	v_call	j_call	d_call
TGTGCCAGCAGCTCACATCAGAACACCGGGGAGCTGTTTTTT	CASSSHQNTGELFF	NA	TRBV7-3	TRBJ2-2	NA
TGTGCCAGCAGTGCACCCGTGGGGGAGCAGTACTTC	CASSAPVGEQYF	NA	TRBV2	TRBJ2-7	NA
TGTGCCAGCTCACCACCGCAGGGTGGCGGGGAGACCCAGTACTTC	CASSPPQGGGETQYF	NA	TRBV18	TRBJ2-5	NA
TGTGCCAGCAGCTTGGGGGGAACAGATACGCAGTATTTT	CASSLGGTDTQYF	NA	TRBV5-4	TRBJ2-3	NA
TGTGCCAGCAGCCTAGGACAGGGGGCTTACAATGAGCAGTTCTTC	CASSLGQGAYNEQFF	NA	TRBV7-9	TRBJ2-1	TRBD1
TGCGCCAGCAGCCAACAGGGTTATAGCAATCAGCCCCAGCATTTT	CASSQQGYSNQPQHF	few	TRBV4-1	TRBJ1-5	NA
TGTGCCAGCAGCTTAGGCACCACTGAAGCTTTCTTT	CASSLGTTEAFF	few	TRBV7-6	TRBJ1-1	NA
TGCGCCAGCAGCCAAGATCGCGAGACCTTCGCTTCACCCCTCCACTTT	CASSQDRETFASPLHF	NA	TRBV4-3	TRBJ1-6	NA
TGTGCCAGCAGCGGCGGGACAGGGGGTTTCTATGGCTACACCTTC	CASSGGTGGFYGYTF	NA	TRBV7-2	TRBJ1-2	TRBD1
TGTGCCAGCAGTACGACAGGGGGCGAACCTGGCTACACCTTC	CASSTTGGEPGYTF	few	TRBV28	TRBJ1-2	TRBD1
TGCGCCAGCAGTGGTACAGGGGCCAGGTCCAATGAGCAGTTCTTC	CASSGTGARSNEQFF	NA	TRBV10-1	TRBJ2-1	TRBD1
TGTGCCAGCAGCCCTCTTGGCGGGGGGCCCCGGGAGCTGTTTTTT	CASSPLGGGPRELFF	NA	TRBV4-2	TRBJ2-2	TRBD2
TGTGCCAGCAGCAAAGGGGGGAACACGACTGAAGCTTTCTTT	CASSKGGNTTEAFF	NA	TRBV21-1	TRBJ1-1	NA
TGTGCCACCTTCCGGGCCTTTGGCTACACCTTC	CATFRAFGYTF	NA	TRBV28	TRBJ1-2	NA
TGTGCCAGCTCACCACAGTCGGCTAGCGTGCTCACAGATACGCAGTATTTT	CASSPQSASVLTDTQYF	once	TRBV18	TRBJ2-3	NA
TGTGCCAGTAGTCTTTCGCCCCAGGACTACCTCTACAATGAGCAGTTCTTC	CASSLSPQDYLYNEQFF	NA	TRBV19	TRBJ2-1	NA
TGTGCCAGCAGCTCCTACGTCCAAGAGACCCAGTACTTC	CASSSYVQETQYF	NA	TRBV7-2	TRBJ2-5	NA
TGTGCCTGGAGTACTAGCGGGTACACCGGGGAGCTGTTTTTT	CAWSTSGYTGELFF	NA	TRBV30	TRBJ2-2	TRBD2
TGTGCCAGCAGCACAGAAGGATCCTACGGCACTGAAGCTTTCTTT	CASSTEGSYGTEAFF	NA	TRBV21-1	TRBJ1-1	NA
TGTGCCTGGAGTACAGGGGGGCGCTACGAGCAGTACTTC	CAWSTGGRYEQYF	NA	TRBV30	TRBJ2-7	TRBD1
TGTGCCTGGAGTGTGGAGTCCTGGTACGAGCAGTACTTC	CAWSVESWYEQYF	NA	TRBV30	TRBJ2-7	NA
TGTGCCAGCTCACCAGGCCGGACCCAAGAGACCCAGTACTTC	CASSPGRTQETQYF	NA	TRBV18	TRBJ2-5	NA
TGTGCCAGCAGCCTCGAGGGGGGCGCCTACAATGAGCAGTTCTTC	CASSLEGGAYNEQFF	NA	TRBV5-5	TRBJ2-1	NA
TGTGCCACCAGGGGGGGGTACGATACGCAGTATTTT	CATRGGYDTQYF	NA	TRBV15	TRBJ2-3	TRBD2
TGTGCCAGCAGCCAAGATCGGGCTTTCCGGACTACTGAAGCTTTCTTT	CASSQDRAFRTTEAFF	NA	TRBV4-2	TRBJ1-1	NA
TGTGCCAGTAGTATATCGGGAACCAAAAACATTCAGTACTTC	CASSISGTKNIQYF	NA	TRBV19	TRBJ2-4	NA
TGTGCCTGGAGCCCAGGGGAAGAGGGCAATCAGCCCCAGCATTTT	CAWSPGEEGNQPQHF	NA	TRBV30	TRBJ1-5	NA
TGTGCTAGCAGTGGCTTGGCTAGCGGGAGTCTATTCTTC	CASSGLASGSLFF	once	TRBV7-7	TRBJ2-1	TRBD2
TGCGCCAGCAGCTTAGCTCCGGGACAGGGGCCGTGGGGTTGGTCTGGGGCCAACGTCCTGACTTTC	CASSLAPGQGPWGWSGANVLTF	NA	TRBV5-1	TRBJ2-6	TRBD1
TGTGCCAGCAGCTACACAGGGCATGAGCAGTACTTC	CASSYTGHEQYF	NA	TRBV25-1	TRBJ2-7	NA
TGTGCCAGCAGCGCGGGACAGACTGGAAACACCATATATTTT	CASSAGQTGNTIYF	NA	TRBV9	TRBJ1-3	TRBD1
TGTGCCAGCAGCGACTCTCGGGGGGGGACGACAGATACGCAGTATTTT	CASSDSRGGTTDTQYF	NA	TRBV9	TRBJ2-3	TRBD2
TGTGCCAGCAGTTTATCTGGGGGCACTGGGGCCAACGTCCTGACTTTC	CASSLSGGTGANVLTF	NA	TRBV28	TRBJ2-6	NA
TGCACCAGCAGCCAGGGCGGCACTGAAGCTTTCTTT	CTSSQGGTEAFF	NA	TRBV1	TRBJ1-1	NA
TGTGCCAGCAGCAAACAGGGTTCGTGGACCTACGAGCAGTACTTC	CASSKQGSWTYEQYF	NA	TRBV14	TRBJ2-7	NA
TGTGCCAGCAGCAAGGGTCTGGGAAGCTCCTATAATTCACCCCTCCACTTT	CASSKGLGSSYNSPLHF	few	TRBV21-1	TRBJ1-6	NA
TGCGCCAGCAGCCAAGTACGGGGAGAGGGCACAGATACGCAGTATTTT	CASSQVRGEGTDTQYF	once	TRBV4-1	TRBJ2-3	NA
TGTGCCAGCAGTTCCCTAAGGACTACCGACTACAATGAGCAGTTCTTC	CASSSLRTTDYNEQFF	NA	TRBV25-1	TRBJ2-1	NA
TGTGCCAGCAGCTTGAGTTTTCTCCTTGGGCCCCAGCATTTT	CASSLSFLLGPQHF	NA	TRBV5-8	TRBJ1-5	NA
TGTGCCAGCAGTGACTCCGGGACAGTACTCTACGAGCAGTACTTC	CASSDSGTVLYEQYF	NA	TRBV25-1	TRBJ2-7	TRBD1
TGTGCCAGCAGCTTAGAACGGGACCAAGAGACCCAGTACTTC	CASSLERDQETQYF	NA	TRBV7-9	TRBJ2-5	NA
TGTGCCAGCAAGACTAGCGGGAGGGCCGTAGAGACCCAGTACTTC	CASKTSGRAVETQYF	NA	TRBV6-5	TRBJ2-5	TRBD2